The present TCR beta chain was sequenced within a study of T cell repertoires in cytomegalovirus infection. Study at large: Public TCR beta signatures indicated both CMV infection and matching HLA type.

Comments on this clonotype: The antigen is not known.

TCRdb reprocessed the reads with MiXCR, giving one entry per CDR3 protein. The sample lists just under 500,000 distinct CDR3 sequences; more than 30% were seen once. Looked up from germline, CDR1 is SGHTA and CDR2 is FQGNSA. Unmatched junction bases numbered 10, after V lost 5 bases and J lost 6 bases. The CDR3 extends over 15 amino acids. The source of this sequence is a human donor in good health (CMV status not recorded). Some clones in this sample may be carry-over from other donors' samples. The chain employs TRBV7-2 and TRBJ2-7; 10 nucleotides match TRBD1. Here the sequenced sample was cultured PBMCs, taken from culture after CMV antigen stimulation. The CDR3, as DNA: TGTGCCAGCAGCATTTCGGGACAGGGGCCGCTCGAGCAGTACTTC. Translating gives CASSISGQGPLEQYF.